Each of the 26 T cell receptor beta chains below was sequenced from the same sample in a study of T cells after posttransplantation cyclophosphamide. This table comes from immunoSEQ multiplex PCR, and its TCRdb copy is limited to in-frame clones, with some not included. The sample records about 40,000 clones, less than 95% being singletons. A marrow graft followed busulfan-fludarabine conditioning, with cyclophosphamide on days +3 and +4. The sample was PBMCs, taken less than 70 days after allogeneic stem cell transplant with posttransplant cyclophosphamide. The receptors shown here come from a male patient in his sixties or seventies who received an allogeneic stem cell transplant from a related donor and was CMV-positive. The graft donor may have given rise to some T cells.

The rearrangement links TRBV7-9 to TRBJ1-1; unclear D gene. The ends were cut back, 4 bases at V and 5 bases at J, with 8 bases in the middle. Germline V gene lookup returns CDR1 SEHNR and CDR2 FQNEAQ (reference sequence). CDR3 length equals 12 residues. Written as DNA, the CDR3 is TGTGCCAGCAGCTCCAGGTGGACTGAAGCTTTCTTT. Encoded protein: CASSSRWTEAFF.

This clone was counted once. This chain uses TRBV5-1 with TRBJ1-2; no firm D call. This CDR3 contains 13 residues. CDR1 is SGHRS and CDR2 is YFSETQ in the germline V gene. V was shortened by 0 bases and J by 7 bases, with 10 bases between the two germline ends. In nucleotides, the CDR3 is TGCGCCAGCAGCTTGGAGGAGGGAAGTGGCTACACCTTC. Translating it yields CASSLEEGSGYTF. Looking up the rest from reference TRBV5-1 and TRBJ1-2 gives the full variable domain: KAGVTQTPRYLIKTRGQQVTLSCSPISGHRSVSWYQQTPGQGLQFLFEYFSETQRNKGNFPGRFSGRQFSNSRSEMNVSTLELGDSALYLCASSLEEGSGYTFGSGTRLTVV.

This clone occurred once. The chain has TRBV7-9 and TRBJ2-5; D not certain. V lost 1 base and J 5 bases, leaving 11 bases between the germline ends. This CDR3 spans 14 amino acids. CDR1 SEHNR and CDR2 FQNEAQ come from the germline V gene (reference sequence). The CDR3 reads CASSLVAYPETQYF. CDR3 nucleotide sequence: TGTGCCAGCAGCTTAGTTGCGTACCCGGAGACCCAGTACTTC. The full variable domain, in which reference TRBV7-9 and TRBJ2-5 provide the parts outside the CDR3, is DTGVSQNPRHKITKRGQNVTFRCDPISEHNRLYWYRQTLGQGPEFLTYFQNEAQLEKSRLLSDRFSAERPKGSFSTLEIQRTEQGDSAMYLCASSLVAYPETQYFGPGTRLLVL.

The rearrangement joins TRBV9 to TRBJ2-3; 10 nucleotides line up with TRBD2. Unmatched junction bases numbered 4, after V lost 4 bases and J lost 5 bases. The germline CDR1 and CDR2 sequences are SGDLS and YYNGEE. CDR3 size: 14 residues. The CDR3 spells CASSLAGVEDTQYF. The CDR3 DNA is TGTGCCAGCAGCCTAGCGGGGGTGGAAGATACGCAGTATTTT.

This chain links TRBV27 with TRBJ2-5; unclear D gene. V shed 3 bases and J shed 2 bases, with 7 bases lying between them. CDR1 is MNHEY and CDR2 is SMNVEV in the germline V gene (reference sequence). The CDR3 sequence is 13 residues long. The CDR3 DNA follows: TGTGCCAGCAGTTTGAGTCTGCAAGAGACCCAGTACTTC. It is translated as CASSLSLQETQYF.

V gene TRBV5-5 combines with J gene TRBJ2-7; 8 bases align to TRBD1. The J segment lost 6 bases and the V segment lost 0 bases, leaving 5 bases of the junction unmatched. Germline V gene sequence: CDR1 SGHKS, CDR2 YYEKEE (reference sequence). The CDR3 loop spans 14 amino acids. The CDR3 spells CASSLGTGNGEQYF. The CDR3 DNA reads TGTGCCAGCAGCTTGGGGACAGGGAATGGCGAGCAGTACTTC.

The chain joins TRBV5-1 to TRBJ2-5; D is undetermined. Germline V gene sequence: CDR1 SGHRS, CDR2 YFSETQ. The CDR3 extends over 15 amino acids. The germline V and J ends were trimmed by 6 bases and 1 base, with 16 bases remaining between them. The CDR3 bases are TGCGCCAGCACACCCCTCCCAGCGACCCAAGAGACCCAGTACTTC. Translation gives CASTPLPATQETQYF.

V and J are TRBV19 and TRBJ2-3; D may be TRBD1 (5 bases). Trimming left V 1 base short and J 3 bases short, with 8 bases between. The CDR3 loop spans 14 amino acids. Germline CDR1 is LNHDA and CDR2 is SQIVND (reference sequence). The CDR3 region has the DNA TGTGCCAGTAGTATAGGACCAGGGACAGATACGCAGTATTTT. This sequence encodes CASSIGPGTDTQYF. Filled out from reference TRBV19 and TRBJ2-3, the complete variable domain reads DGGITQSPKYLFRKEGQNVTLSCEQNLNHDAMYWYRQDPGQGLRLIYYSQIVNDFQKGDIAEGYSVSREKKESFPLTVTSAQKNPTAFYLCASSIGPGTDTQYFGPGTRLTVL.

This clone was counted once. CDR3 sequence: CASSVSGTNTEAFF. The CDR3 DNA is TGTGCCAGCAGCGTATCGGGGACTAACACTGAAGCTTTCTTT. The chain joins TRBV9 to TRBJ1-1; maybe TRBD1 (5 bases). This CDR3 spans 14 amino acids. CDR1 is SGDLS, CDR2 YYNGEE, per germline. Between the trimmed V and J ends, which lost 1 base and 2 bases, there was a span of 9 bases.

The rearrangement joins TRBV5-6 to TRBJ2-2; D is perhaps TRBD2 (6 bases). The CDR3 is 13 amino acids. The V end lost 1 base, the J end lost 6 bases, and 7 bases lay between the germline ends. CDR1 and CDR2 from the germline V gene are SGHDT and YYEEEE. CDR3 sequence (DNA): TGTGCCAGCAGCTTGTGGGGGGCCGGGGAGCTGTTTTTT. Translation gives CASSLWGAGELFF.

This clone was observed a few times. It is unclear where the CDR3 begins or ends on the DNA, so no DNA is shown, and the CDR3 is as TCRdb lists it. This sequence joins TRBV4-2 and TRBJ2-7; TRBD2, as called in the table, went unchecked against the DNA. CDR1 is LGHNA and CDR2 is YNFKEQ in the germline V gene. The CDR3 is 14 amino acids in total, end residues counted. CDR3 sequence: CASSSTLGGGEQYV.

J is TRBJ2-1 and V is TRBV9; D is perhaps TRBD2 (6 bases). This CDR3 is 15 amino acids long. Per germline, CDR1 SGDLS and CDR2 YYNGEE. V dropped 4 bases and J dropped 1 base, with 12 bases sitting between them. CDR3 sequence (DNA): TGTGCCAGCAGCCCTCTGGGAGGATCCTACAATGAGCAGTTCTTC. It is translated as CASSPLGGSYNEQFF. Complete variable domain (other parts from reference TRBV9 and TRBJ2-1): DSGVTQTPKHLITATGQRVTLRCSPRSGDLSVYWYQQSLDQGLQFLIQYYNGEERAKGNILERFSAQQFPDLHSELNLSSLELGDSALYFCASSPLGGSYNEQFFGPGTRLTVL.

V usage is TRBV5-1 and J usage is TRBJ2-3; 15 nucleotides match TRBD2. There are 15 residues in the CDR3. The V and J ends lost 2 bases and 6 bases, in that order; junction bases with no gene match: 1. Looked up from germline, CDR1 is SGHRS and CDR2 is YFSETQ. The CDR3 nucleotides read TGCGCCAGCAGCTTAGGGACTAGCGGGGGGGATACGCAGTATTTT. The encoded protein is CASSLGTSGGDTQYF.

The J gene is TRBJ1-1, the V gene TRBV2; tentative D call: TRBD1 (5 bases). V was cut by 8 bases and J by 5 bases, with 18 bases left in between. The germline gives CDR1 SNHLY, CDR2 FYNNEI. The CDR3 sequence is 14 residues long. The CDR3 bases are TGTGCCAGCCGAGAACGGGGGGGGGTTACTGAAGCTTTCTTT. Amino acid sequence: CASRERGGVTEAFF.

This sequence joins TRBV20-1 and TRBJ2-5; D ambiguous. The CDR3 contains 11 residues. Germline CDR1 reads DFQATT; CDR2 reads SNEGSKA (reference sequence). Trimming took 3 bases from V and 5 from J, leaving 7 bases between them. Written as DNA, the CDR3 is TGCAGTGCTAGGTCTGAGGAGACCCAGTACTTC. Protein product: CSARSEETQYF.

Concerning this clone itself: Germline is not matched at one junction end, which may reflect a read error. The chain uses TRBV14 and TRBJ1-4, with TRBD1 identical over 7 bases. Germline values: CDR1 SGHDN, CDR2 FVKESK. The CDR3 spans 14 residues. The CDR3: CASNQQGINEKLFF. CDR3 nucleotide sequence: TGTGCCAGCAACCAACAGGGGATTAATGAAAAACTGTTTTTT. Supplemented by reference TRBV14 and TRBJ1-4, the full variable domain reads EAGVTQFPSHSVIEKGQTVTLRCDPISGHDNLYWYRRVMGKEIKFLLHFVKESKQDESGMPNNRFLAERTGGTYSTLKVQPAELEDSGVYFCASNQQGINEKLFFGSGTQLSVL.

The chain combines TRBV12-1 with TRBJ1-6; the table's D call TRBD1 went unverified against the DNA. TRBV12-1 is annotated as a pseudogene. The CDR3 runs 14 residues. CDR3 residues: CASSVGPYNSPLHF. CDR3 in DNA: TGTGCCAGCTCCGTGGGCCCCTATAATTCACCCCTCCACTTT.

The rearrangement joins TRBV27 to TRBJ2-1; 7 nucleotides match TRBD1. This CDR3 contains 16 residues. Per germline, CDR1 MNHEY and CDR2 SMNVEV (reference sequence). J lost 10 bases, V lost 3 bases, and 15 bases had no gene match. This chain's CDR3 is CASSFRDSLEGAEQFF. CDR3 nucleotide sequence: TGTGCCAGCAGTTTCCGGGACAGCCTCGAAGGAGCGGAGCAGTTCTTC.

Only one count was recorded for this clone. The chain carries TRBV28 and TRBJ2-5, with TRBD1 identical over 7 bases. Per the germline V gene, CDR1 is MDHEN and CDR2 is SYDVKM. CDR3 length: 15 amino acids. V shed 1 base and J 5 bases; nucleotides not matched to a gene: 7. CDR3 nucleotide sequence: TGTGCCAGCAGTTTATCCTTAGGGGGCGGGGAGACCCAGTACTTC. Its translation is CASSLSLGGGETQYF.

As to this clone: This same CDR3 is encoded by further DNA sequences in the sample. J is TRBJ1-2 and V is TRBV7-9; TRBD1 aligns across 8 bases. V gave up 3 bases and J gave up 8 bases; unmatched junction bases: 5. This CDR3 comprises 13 residues. CDR1 SEHNR and CDR2 FQNEAQ come from the germline V gene (reference sequence). CDR3 protein: CASSFGQGGGYTF. CDR3 sequence (DNA): TGTGCCAGCAGCTTCGGACAGGGAGGCGGCTACACCTTC.

This chain joins TRBV4-1 and TRBJ2-7; a possible D gene is TRBD2 (5 bases). The ends were cut back, 0 bases at V and 3 bases at J, with 6 bases in the middle. The CDR3 runs 13 residues. From germline, CDR1 is MGHRA and CDR2 YSYEKL. CDR3 sequence: CASSQERDYEQYF. The CDR3 DNA reads as TGCGCCAGCAGCCAAGAACGGGACTACGAGCAGTACTTC.

The V gene is TRBV7-7, the J gene TRBJ2-7; 7 bases are shared with TRBD1. Trimming removed 2 bases from V and 6 bases from J; junction bases left unmatched: 4. Germline CDR1 reads SSHAT; CDR2 reads FNYEAQ (reference sequence). The CDR3 loop spans 13 amino acids. CDR3 amino acids: CASSLRAGGEQYF. As DNA, the CDR3 is TGTGCCAGCAGCTTAAGGGCAGGGGGCGAGCAGTACTTC.

This clone was counted a single time. V is TRBV5-4 and J is TRBJ2-3, with a possible D match to TRBD2 (6 bases). The length of the CDR3 is 16 residues. CDR1 is SGHNT, CDR2 YYREEE, per germline (reference sequence). V lost 2 bases and J lost 3, with 16 bases in between. The CDR3 DNA reads TGTGCCAGCAGCTTAATAGGAGGGCCCCGGACAGATACGCAGTATTTT. Encoded protein: CASSLIGGPRTDTQYF.

V is TRBV25-1 and J is TRBJ1-2; D may be TRBD1 (5 bases). Trimming left V 6 bases short and J 1 base short, with 15 bases between. Per the germline V gene, CDR1 is MGHDK and CDR2 is SYGVNS. The CDR3 runs 15 residues. The CDR3, as DNA: TGTGCCAGCAGCTCCATAGGGGTCCTTAACTATGGCTACACCTTC. Translation: CASSSIGVLNYGYTF.

The rearrangement uses TRBV23-1 and TRBJ1-1; D gene uncertain. TRBV23-1 falls under the ORF class, with uncertain function. V was cut by 0 bases and J by 11 bases, with 13 bases left in between. The CDR3 spans 13 residues. CDR3 region: CASSQSVGGNAFF. CDR3 bases: TGCGCCAGCAGTCAATCCGTGGGAGGGAACGCTTTCTTT.

The CDR3 nucleotides read TGCGCCAGCAGTGAACGGCAGGGTGCTGAAGCTTTCTTT. It yields the protein CASSERQGAEAFF. The chain recombines TRBV10-1 with TRBJ1-1; D perhaps matches TRBD1 (5 bases). Germline V gives CDR1 WNHNN, CDR2 SYGVQD (reference sequence). V shed 3 bases and J shed 6 bases, with 11 bases lying between them. CDR3 size: 13 residues.